This TCR beta chain is from a study of T-cell memory formation after mild COVID-19. MiXCR was run by TCRdb on the 5' RACE reads, yielding one entry per CDR3 protein. This sample has roughly 170,000 distinct CDR3 sequences, with approximately 17% found just once. The sequencing sample was made of PBMCs or a T cell subset sorted from them (not recorded which). The clonotype comes from a man aged 18 to 30 who had mild COVID-19 (a few samples of this study predate the infection). Cell type and time point are not known.

DNA of the CDR3: TGCAGCGTTGATCCGGGAAGCCCAGATACGCAGTATTTT. This sequence encodes CSVDPGSPDTQYF. The chain carries TRBV29-1 and TRBJ2-3, with D maybe TRBD2 (5 bases). The CDR3 extends over 13 amino acids. The V gene's germline CDR1 is SQVTM and CDR2 ANQGSEA. V was clipped by 3 bases and J by 4 bases, with 11 bases between them.